This passage covers 20 T cell receptor beta chains from one sample sequenced in a study of post-analysis software for immune sequencing data. Overall study findings and caveats: There were five TRBV segments more frequent in patients than controls, and TRBV5-6, TRBV5-1 and TRBV20-1 were among them.

Their antigens remain unidentified. TCR beta libraries were prepared from cDNA with unique molecular identifiers. TCRdb redid the calling of the PCR reads with MiXCR, one entry per CDR3 protein. The sample yields under 200,000 distinct CDR3 sequences, roughly 28% seen once. Sequenced input: blood. The receptors here all came from a girl aged 2 to 17 with multiple sclerosis.

In this sample, this clonotype turned up many times. The chain employs TRBV20-1 and TRBJ2-7; 8 nucleotides align to TRBD2. The length of the CDR3 is 14 residues. The J segment lost 7 bases and the V segment lost 6 bases, leaving 14 bases of the junction unmatched. CDR1 is DFQATT, CDR2 SNEGSKA, per germline (reference sequence). The CDR3 DNA sequence: TGCAGTGCAAGACCGGGACTAGGGGGAGAGGAGCAGTACTTC. Protein product: CSARPGLGGEEQYF.

Regarding this clonotype: The junction differs from germline at one of its ends, possibly a read error. The gene calls are TRBV3-1 and TRBJ1-2; TRBD1 matches 7 bases. The CDR3 loop spans 13 amino acids. Germline V lookup: CDR1 LGHDT, CDR2 YNNKEL (reference sequence). CDR3 protein: CTSSRIDRDGYTF. The CDR3 DNA sequence: TGTACCAGCAGCCGAATCGACAGGGATGGCTACACCTTC. The full variable domain, rest sourced from reference TRBV3-1 and TRBJ1-2, is DTAVSQTPKYLVTQMGNDKSIKCEQNLGHDTMYWYKQDSKKFLKIMFSYNNKELIINETVPNRFSPKSPDKAHLNLHINSLELGDSAVYFCTSSRIDRDGYTFGSGTRLTVV.

In regard to this clonotype: This may stem from a read error, because a much larger clone lies one nucleotide away. V and J are TRBV29-1 and TRBJ1-2, with 7 bases matching TRBD1. The CDR3 runs to 14 residues. Per the germline V gene, CDR1 is SQVTM and CDR2 is ANQGSEA. The V segment lost 7 bases and the J segment 5 bases; nucleotides outside the gene matches: 13. The CDR3 nucleotides are TGCAGCGCTGGATTACAGGGGAGGGGGTATGGCTACACCTTC. This codes for CSAGLQGRGYGYTF.

Note on this clonotype: Just one base apart from a much larger clone, this may be a read error. V usage is TRBV6-1 and J usage is TRBJ2-1, with D perhaps TRBD1 or TRBD2 (5 bases each). The CDR3 runs to 17 residues. Looked up from germline, CDR1 is MNHNS and CDR2 is SASEGT. CDR3 in amino acids: CAGSARGTSSSYNEQFF. In DNA form, the CDR3 reads TGTGCCGGCAGTGCCCGTGGGACGTCTAGCTCCTACAATGAGCAGTTCTTC.

There are a few counts of this clonotype. A clone one base away is much larger, so this may be a read error. The rearrangement joins TRBV5-1 to TRBJ2-7, with 7 bases matching TRBD2. Germline CDR1 SGHRS, CDR2 YFSETQ. The CDR3 extends over 14 amino acids. V lost 3 bases, J lost 7 bases, and 10 bases stayed unmatched. CDR3 region: CASSYSSGENEQYF. The CDR3 DNA follows: TGCGCCAGCAGCTACTCGAGCGGGGAGAATGAGCAGTACTTC. The whole variable domain, filled in from reference TRBV5-1 and TRBJ2-7, reads KAGVTQTPRYLIKTRGQQVTLSCSPISGHRSVSWYQQTPGQGLQFLFEYFSETQRNKGNFPGRFSGRQFSNSRSEMNVSTLELGDSALYLCASSYSSGENEQYFGPGTRLTVT.

This clonotype was recorded at least ten times. V gene TRBV6-2 or TRBV6-3 combines with J gene TRBJ2-4, with D tentatively TRBD1 (6 bases). The CDR3 length is 14 residues. Trimming removed 4 bases at V and 9 bases at J, with 16 bases between. Germline V gene sequence: CDR1 MNHEY, CDR2 SVGEGT. The CDR3 loop reads CASSSQGQQTIQYF. CDR3 DNA sequence: TGTGCCAGCAGTTCTCAGGGACAACAAACCATTCAGTACTTC.

In this sample, this clonotype turned up many times. The chain employs TRBV5-1 and TRBJ2-1, with 13 bases fitting TRBD2. Per the germline V gene, CDR1 is SGHRS and CDR2 is YFSETQ. The CDR3 is 15 amino acids. The junction had 3 bases not matched to a gene; V was cut back by 3 bases and J by 6 bases. CDR3 sequence reads: CASSSGLAGLNEQFF. CDR3 DNA: TGCGCCAGCAGCTCGGGACTAGCGGGACTCAATGAGCAGTTCTTC.

This clonotype came up many times. The V and J genes are TRBV15 and TRBJ1-2, with a possible D match to TRBD1 (5 bases). CDR1 and CDR2 (germline): LNHNV, YYDKDF (reference sequence). Trimming removed 1 base from V and 3 bases from J, with 15 bases in between. The CDR3 extends over 16 amino acids. CDR3 nucleotides: TGTGCCACCAGCAGAGTCGCAGGCGCCAGGGACTATGGCTACACCTTC. Residues: CATSRVAGARDYGYTF.

The chain is built from TRBV20-1 and TRBJ1-5, with D perhaps matching TRBD1 (5 bases). The V end was cut by 2 bases, the J end by 9 bases, with 20 bases between. This CDR3 comprises 15 residues. CDR1 is DFQATT and CDR2 is SNEGSKA in the germline V gene (reference sequence). This CDR3 is CSARPFRGGYAPQHF. DNA for the CDR3: TGCAGTGCTAGACCATTTCGCGGGGGGTACGCGCCCCAGCATTTT.

V gene TRBV20-1 combines with J gene TRBJ2-7, with D unresolved. V was clipped by 6 bases and J by 7 bases, with 13 bases between them. The CDR3 is made up of 11 amino acids. CDR1 is DFQATT and CDR2 is SNEGSKA in the germline V gene (reference sequence). The CDR3 nucleotides are TGCAGTGCGGAGACCCGTAATGAGCAGTACTTC. Residues: CSAETRNEQYF.

About this clonotype itself: The junction departs from the called germline gene at one end, perhaps through a read error. The chain uses TRBV6-5 and TRBJ1-1; D is unresolved. The CDR3 has 16 amino acids. Germline V CDR1 and CDR2: MNHEY, SVGAGI. The CDR3 reads CAGSYDAGLLNTEAFF. CDR3 nucleotide sequence: TGTGCCGGCAGTTACGACGCGGGATTACTCAACACTGAAGCTTTCTTT.

Turning to this clonotype: Given a much more abundant clone one base away, this may be a read error. The chain is built from TRBV29-1 and TRBJ2-6; D gene unclear. This CDR3 is 12 amino acids long. The V gene's germline CDR1 is SQVTM and CDR2 ANQGSEA. The germline V and J ends were trimmed by 7 bases and 3 bases, with 7 bases remaining between them. The DNA for the CDR3 is TGCAGCGGCCAGAGTGGGGCCAACGTCCTGACTTTC. It is translated as CSGQSGANVLTF.

In this sample, this clonotype turned up a few times. The J gene is TRBJ2-1, the V gene TRBV18; TRBD1 aligns across 10 bases. J was trimmed by 4 bases and V by 6 bases; bases with no gene match: 6. The CDR3 is 15 amino acids. Germline V gene data show CDR1 as KGHSH and CDR2 as LQKENI. The CDR3 DNA reads TGTGCCAGCTCCCAAGGACAGGGGGGATACAATGAGCAGTTCTTC. This gives the protein CASSQGQGGYNEQFF.

V and J are TRBV2 and TRBJ1-5, with D perhaps TRBD1 (6 bases). This CDR3 has 15 amino acids. The V gene's germline CDR1 is SNHLY and CDR2 FYNNEI. V lost 7 bases, J lost 2 bases, and 15 bases lay in between. CDR3 region: CASTLTGDRNQPQHF. In DNA form, the CDR3 reads TGTGCCAGCACTTTGACAGGAGATCGCAATCAGCCCCAGCATTTT.

This chain uses TRBV5-1 with TRBJ1-5, with D possibly TRBD1 on 5 matching bases. Trimming took off 4 bases at V and 1 base at J, with 12 bases between the two ends. The CDR3 spans 15 residues. The germline V gene encodes CDR1 SGHRS and CDR2 YFSETQ. The CDR3 region is CASSMGGKSNQPQHF. For the CDR3, the DNA is TGCGCCAGCAGCATGGGGGGGAAGAGCAATCAGCCCCAGCATTTT.

As for this clonotype: A clone one base away is much larger, so this may be a read error. The V call is TRBV6-5, the J call TRBJ2-7; D might be TRBD1 or TRBD2, each matching 5 bases. Per germline, CDR1 MNHEY and CDR2 SVGAGI. Between the trimmed V and J ends, which lost 5 bases and 7 bases, there was a span of 27 bases. This CDR3 contains 17 residues. CDR3 DNA: TGTGCCAGCAGTAACCGAATGGGGACCAAATCCTACAATGAGCAGTACTTC. Translating gives CASSNRMGTKSYNEQYF.

This clonotype was recorded many times. As DNA, the CDR3 is TGTGCCAGCAGTTTAGTGACAGGATATAATTCACCCCTCCACTTT. Its protein product is CASSLVTGYNSPLHF. The chain joins TRBV28 to TRBJ1-6; the D gene is possibly TRBD1 (6 bases). CDR1 and CDR2 from the germline V gene are MDHEN and SYDVKM. The CDR3 totals 15 residues. V lost 2 bases and J 4 bases, leaving 9 bases between the germline ends.

The chain uses TRBV2 and TRBJ2-7; D may be TRBD1 (6 bases). Germline CDR1 is SNHLY and CDR2 is FYNNEI. V was trimmed by 8 bases and J by 6 bases, leaving 11 bases between them. This CDR3 has 11 amino acids. CDR3 region: CASYRESEQYF. The CDR3, as DNA: TGTGCCAGCTACAGGGAAAGCGAGCAGTACTTC.

This clonotype came up a few times. J is TRBJ2-5 and V is TRBV5-4; 7 bases align to TRBD2. Germline V gene lookup returns CDR1 SGHNT and CDR2 YYREEE (reference sequence). After removal of 4 bases from V and 4 bases from J, the junction contained 7 bases not matched to a gene. This CDR3 has 14 amino acids. This chain's CDR3 is CASSGSGDGETQYF. The CDR3 coding sequence is TGTGCCAGCAGCGGGAGCGGGGATGGAGAGACCCAGTACTTC.

This chain uses TRBV4-3 with TRBJ2-4; 14 bases agree with TRBD2. Trimming at V came to 4 bases and at J to 0 bases, leaving 11 bases not matched to a gene. The CDR3 extends over 20 amino acids. Germline assignment: CDR1 LGHNA and CDR2 YSLEER. The CDR3 loop is CASSPGLAGGIPKAKNIQYF. The CDR3 DNA is TGCGCCAGCAGCCCCGGACTAGCGGGAGGTATCCCTAAAGCCAAAAACATTCAGTACTTC.